This TCR beta chain was recovered during a study of ipilimumab plus nivolumab after autologous stem cell transplantation. About the research overall: Typical patient got roughly 5 ipilimumab doses and seven to nine nivolumab doses (median).

The repertoire was sequenced with immunoSEQ multiplex PCR; TCRdb's copy has only in-frame clones and lacks some. The data contain thousands of clones, approximately 76% of them singletons. Comments on this clone: What it recognizes is unknown.

Per germline, CDR1 SGHAT and CDR2 FQNNGV. The V and J ends lost 5 bases and 7 bases, in that order; junction bases with no gene match: 15. The CDR3 totals 16 residues. Regarding the study as a whole: TCR repertoire, Treg phenotype and gut microbiota reportedly support more study of this approach.

J is TRBJ2-3 and V is TRBV11-2; TRBD2 aligns across 7 bases. The source material was PBMCs, sampled in a trial of ipilimumab plus nivolumab as post-transplant consolidation. This sequence was found in a male donor with multiple myeloma. In DNA, the CDR3 is TGTGCCAGCAGCCCGTCCTCTGGCGGGGGTTCAAATACGCAGTATTTT. This gives the protein CASSPSSGGGSNTQYF.